This TCR beta chain is from a study of T cell responses to AZD1222 COVID-19 vaccine. A note on this clone: Its antigen is not identified.

General study results and limits: Repertoire sampling happened only post peak T cell response.

This CDR3 has 15 residues. V lost 4 bases to trimming and J lost 4 bases; unmatched junction nucleotides: 6. Germline V CDR1 and CDR2: KGHDR, SFDVKD. Data came from immunoSEQ multiplex PCR; TCRdb stores just in-frame clones and leaves some out. Of about 170,000 clones listed, roughly 92% are singletons. This TCR derives from an adult in good health. This material consisted of peripheral blood, taken on day 0 of AZD1222 vaccination. This chain connects TRBV24-1 to TRBJ2-7; 10 nucleotides agree with TRBD1. The CDR3 here is CATSDQRTGGYEQYF. The CDR3, as DNA: TGTGCCACCAGTGACCAACGGACAGGGGGGTACGAGCAGTACTTC.